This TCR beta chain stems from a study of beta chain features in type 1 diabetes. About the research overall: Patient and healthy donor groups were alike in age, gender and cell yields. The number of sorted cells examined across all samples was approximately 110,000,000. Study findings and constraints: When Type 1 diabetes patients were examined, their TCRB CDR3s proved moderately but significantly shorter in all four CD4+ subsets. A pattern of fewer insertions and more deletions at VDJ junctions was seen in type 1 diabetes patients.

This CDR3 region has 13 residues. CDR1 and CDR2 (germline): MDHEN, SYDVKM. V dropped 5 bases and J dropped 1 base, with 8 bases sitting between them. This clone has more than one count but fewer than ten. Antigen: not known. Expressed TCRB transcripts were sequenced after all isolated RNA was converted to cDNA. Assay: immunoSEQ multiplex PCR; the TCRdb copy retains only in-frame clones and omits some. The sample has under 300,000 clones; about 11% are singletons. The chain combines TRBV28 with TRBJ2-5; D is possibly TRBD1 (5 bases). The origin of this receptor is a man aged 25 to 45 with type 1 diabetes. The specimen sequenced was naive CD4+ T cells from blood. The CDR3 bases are TGTGCCAGCAGTCTAGGGGCCCAAGAGACCCAGTACTTC. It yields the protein CASSLGAQETQYF.